The rows below give T cell receptor beta chains drawn from one sample of a study of cytomegalovirus exposure and HLA in healthy donors. The method was immunoSEQ multiplex PCR; TCRdb's version includes in-frame clones alone and lacks a portion of them. In the table there are 150,000 to 200,000 clones, around 80% of which are singletons. The sample taken for sequencing was PBMCs. The receptor source for this set is a male donor in good health and CMV-seronegative. Each CDR3 is given with its conserved first and last residue. A D gene is named only where the DNA matches it firmly. Size is omitted from some rows. Given values are once, few, many or a class for expanded clones.

d_call	j_call	clone_size	v_call	cdr3_aa	cdr3_nt
TRBD1	TRBJ1-2	NA	TRBV19	CASLSGTANYGYTF	TGTGCCAGTCTCTCCGGGACAGCTAACTATGGCTACACCTTC
NA	TRBJ2-1	few	TRBV10-3	CAISESPNEQFF	TGTGCCATCAGTGAGTCCCCGAATGAGCAGTTCTTC
TRBD1	TRBJ2-7	NA	TRBV5-1	CASSLVTGAYEQYF	TGCGCCAGCAGCTTGGTAACAGGGGCCTACGAGCAGTACTTC
NA	TRBJ2-1	NA	TRBV6-5	CASSYSVGHYSNEQFF	TGTGCCAGCAGTTACTCGGTGGGACATTACTCCAATGAGCAGTTCTTC
TRBD2	TRBJ2-1	NA	TRBV7-7	CASSPLAGGPDEQFF	TGTGCCAGCAGCCCGCTAGCGGGAGGGCCTGATGAGCAGTTCTTC
NA	TRBJ2-7	NA	TRBV6-5	CASRRGPSSYEQYF	TGTGCCAGCAGGCGGGGGCCTAGCTCCTACGAGCAGTACTTC
NA	TRBJ2-4	once	TRBV7-2	CASSQQGAKNIQYF	TGTGCCAGCAGCCAACAGGGAGCCAAAAACATTCAGTACTTC
NA	TRBJ1-2	NA	TRBV6-6	CASSYDYSGYGYTF	TGTGCCAGCAGTTACGATTACTCGGGCTATGGCTACACCTTC
NA	TRBJ1-1	few	TRBV2	CASSERGGGTEAFF	TGTGCCAGCAGTGAACGGGGAGGAGGCACTGAAGCTTTCTTT
TRBD1	TRBJ1-1	NA	TRBV5-1	CASSLDRDEAFF	TGCGCCAGCAGCCTGGACAGGGACGAAGCTTTCTTT
TRBD1	TRBJ2-7	few	TRBV5-1	CASSRQGQGYEQYF	TGCGCCAGCAGCAGACAAGGACAGGGGTACGAGCAGTACTTC
NA	TRBJ2-2	NA	TRBV19	CASTIRDTGELFF	TGTGCCAGTACCATCAGGGATACCGGGGAGCTGTTTTTT
TRBD1	TRBJ2-1	NA	TRBV7-7	CASSLSGRGNEQFF	TGTGCCAGCAGCTTATCGGGCAGGGGGAATGAGCAGTTCTTC
NA	TRBJ1-5	NA	TRBV12-5	CASGLGAVTDQPQHF	TGTGCTAGTGGTTTGGGGGCCGTCACGGATCAGCCCCAGCATTTT
TRBD2	TRBJ2-1	NA	TRBV9	CASSVGLAGGSYNEQFF	TGTGCCAGCAGCGTAGGATTAGCGGGGGGATCCTACAATGAGCAGTTCTTC
NA	TRBJ2-2	NA	TRBV7-3	CASSLLTGELFF	TGTGCCAGCAGCTTACTGACCGGGGAGCTGTTTTTT
NA	TRBJ2-7	NA	TRBV9	CASSVGADPIYEQYF	TGTGCCAGCAGCGTAGGGGCCGACCCCATCTACGAGCAGTACTTC
TRBD2	TRBJ2-2	NA	TRBV19	CASSPHGGNGELFF	TGTGCCAGTAGCCCCCACGGGGGGAACGGGGAGCTGTTTTTT
NA	TRBJ1-3	NA	TRBV7-9	CASSPHGDTIYF	TGTGCCAGCAGCCCGCATGGAGACACCATATATTTT
NA	TRBJ1-4	NA	TRBV30	CAWSNLVRLFF	TGTGCCTGGAGTAACCTAGTTCGTCTGTTTTTT
TRBD2	TRBJ2-1	NA	TRBV2	CASSEGGTSGREKEYNEQFF	TGTGCCAGCAGTGAAGGGGGGACTAGCGGGAGGGAGAAAGAATACAATGAGCAGTTCTTC
NA	TRBJ1-1	NA	TRBV10-3	CAISLEGDTEAFF	TGTGCCATCAGTCTAGAAGGGGACACTGAAGCTTTCTTT
TRBD2	TRBJ2-2	NA	TRBV7-9	CASSLWVAGGPGELFF	TGTGCCAGCAGCTTATGGGTAGCGGGAGGTCCCGGGGAGCTGTTTTTT
NA	TRBJ1-2	few	TRBV7-9	CASSPQGISGYTF	TGTGCCAGCAGCCCCCAGGGGATCTCTGGCTACACCTTC
TRBD1	TRBJ2-7	NA	TRBV4-1	CASSQLRTGHYEQYF	TGCGCCAGCAGCCAACTCAGGACAGGCCACTACGAGCAGTACTTC
NA	TRBJ2-7	NA	TRBV28	CASSSLPETGAYEQYF	TGTGCCAGCAGCTCACTCCCCGAGACAGGAGCCTACGAGCAGTACTTC
NA	TRBJ2-1	NA	TRBV5-1	CASSLGASYNEQFF	TGCGCCAGCAGCTTGGGGGCCTCCTACAATGAGCAGTTCTTC
NA	TRBJ2-7	NA	TRBV27	CASSPQDSSYEQYF	TGTGCCAGCAGTCCCCAAGACAGCTCCTACGAGCAGTACTTC
TRBD2	TRBJ2-1	NA	TRBV9	CASSVTSESSYNEQFF	TGTGCCAGCAGCGTGACTAGCGAAAGCTCCTACAATGAGCAGTTCTTC
NA	TRBJ2-5	NA	TRBV6-5	CASSYNDPRETQYF	TGTGCCAGCAGTTACAACGACCCCAGGGAGACCCAGTACTTC
TRBD1	TRBJ1-5	NA	TRBV18	CASSPDRGPQPQHF	TGTGCCAGCTCACCGGACAGGGGGCCTCAGCCCCAGCATTTT
TRBD2	TRBJ2-5	NA	TRBV7-3	CASSLMGGHGETQYF	TGTGCCAGCAGCTTAATGGGAGGGCATGGGGAGACCCAGTACTTC
NA	TRBJ2-5	few	TRBV14	CASSQEVQLAPWGQETQYF	TGTGCCAGCAGCCAAGAGGTCCAACTAGCCCCCTGGGGGCAAGAGACCCAGTACTTC
TRBD1	TRBJ1-2	NA	TRBV4-1	CTSSPLGQGLKGYTF	TGCACCAGCAGCCCGTTAGGACAGGGGTTGAAAGGCTACACCTTC
NA	TRBJ2-7	NA	TRBV30	CAWSQGHYEQYF	TGTGCCTGGAGTCAGGGGCACTACGAGCAGTACTTC
NA	TRBJ1-3	NA	TRBV7-9	CSVGGSGNTIYF	TGTTCCGTAGGGGGTTCTGGAAACACCATATATTTT
TRBD1	TRBJ2-7	NA	TRBV28	CASSLFRTGVAEQYF	TGTGCCAGCAGTTTATTTCGGACAGGAGTTGCCGAGCAGTACTTC
TRBD2	TRBJ2-1	few	TRBV6-5	CASTRGASSYNEQFF	TGTGCCAGCACGCGGGGGGCGAGCTCCTACAATGAGCAGTTCTTC
TRBD1	TRBJ2-1	NA	TRBV5-6	CASSYGQGYEQFF	TGTGCCAGCAGCTACGGACAGGGCTATGAGCAGTTCTTC
NA	TRBJ1-5	once	TRBV19	CASSITGSFGGQPQHF	TGTGCCAGTAGTATTACCGGGTCCTTCGGCGGCCAGCCCCAGCATTTT
TRBD2	TRBJ2-6	NA	TRBV9	CASSPREGANSGANVLTF	TGTGCCAGCAGCCCCCGGGAGGGCGCCAACTCTGGGGCCAACGTCCTGACTTTC
NA	TRBJ2-1	NA	TRBV18	CASSPSGNEQFF	TGTGCCAGCTCACCATCGGGAAATGAGCAGTTCTTC
TRBD2	TRBJ2-2	NA	TRBV5-6	CASISGGPYNQNTGELFF	TGTGCCAGCATTTCGGGGGGACCATATAATCAAAACACCGGGGAGCTGTTTTTT
NA	TRBJ1-1	NA	TRBV20-1	CSAHLNTEAFF	TGCAGTGCTCATTTGAACACTGAAGCTTTCTTT
NA	TRBJ1-1	NA	TRBV6-5	CAIGRTFF	TGTGCCATCGGGAGAACTTTCTTT
TRBD2	TRBJ2-3	NA	TRBV7-8	CASSATSGGDTQYF	TGTGCCAGCAGCGCGACTAGCGGAGGAGATACGCAGTATTTT
TRBD1	TRBJ1-6	NA	TRBV2	CASSPGQGITPLHF	TGTGCCAGCAGTCCGGGACAGGGTATAACACCCCTCCACTTT
TRBD1	TRBJ1-6	NA	TRBV19	CASSEIQGKSNSPLHF	TGTGCCAGTAGTGAGATACAGGGGAAGAGTAATTCACCCCTCCACTTT
NA	TRBJ2-7	NA	TRBV5-5	CASSLGLGQPFYEQYF	TGTGCCAGCAGCTTGGGTTTGGGACAACCTTTCTACGAGCAGTACTTC
TRBD2	TRBJ2-3	few	TRBV7-2	CASSFLSGGRRDTQYF	TGTGCCAGCAGCTTCTTATCGGGCGGGAGGCGAGATACGCAGTATTTT
NA	TRBJ2-1	NA	TRBV5-1	CASSLDGAAFLEQFF	TGCGCCAGCAGCTTGGATGGGGCAGCATTCCTTGAGCAGTTCTTC
NA	TRBJ1-2	few	TRBV27	CASSSSPGFGYTF	TGTGCCAGCAGCTCGAGCCCGGGGTTTGGCTACACCTTC